Reported below is one T cell receptor beta chain. This clonotype was seen many times. Its antigen remains undetermined. No much larger clone is present one base from it, and per-base qualities are unavailable. Sample treatment or condition, as interpreted from the label and publication: live attenuated yellow fever vaccine strain. A standard Ficoll-Paque protocol was used to isolate PBMCs from peripheral blood. Dynabeads CD4 and CD8 positive selection kits were used to isolate the CD4 and CD8 T-cell fractions. TriZol was used to extract RNA from bulk PBMCs, from CD4 and CD8 fractions, and from dextramer-positive and dextramer-negative fractions. This entry belongs to a study of T cells after yellow fever vaccination (dated by TCRdb to the late 2010s). In terms of the full investigation: The SMART-Seq v4 Ultra Low Input RNA kit was used to prepare libraries from fractions with low cell numbers. Bulk TCR alpha and beta repertoires were sequenced longitudinally to track T-cell clones before and after primary and booster YFV17D yellow fever vaccination. Two healthy male donors made up the cohort, one aged 18 to 29 years and the other aged 30 to 40 years. Blood samples were taken at several timepoints before and after primary and secondary immunization, and bulk PBMC replicates and cell subsets were isolated. On the study overall, not on this receptor specifically: A small fraction of clonotypes appeared in both the CD4 and CD8 compartments, likely as a result of convergent recombination. Computational filtering was required because FACS-sorted repertoires could contain abundant contaminating clonotypes from the bulk population. The study included only two donors, which limits how far the findings can be generalized. Most clones expanded after primary vaccination were re-detected after the booster (96% of CD4 and roughly 85% of CD8), suggesting broad memory maintenance. The secondary T-cell response was weaker than the primary response but faster, peaking on day 5 instead of day 15.

TCR cDNA was made using 5'RACE template switching, a step that added a universal primer site and unique molecular identifiers. Priming of cDNA synthesis was performed from both the TCR alpha and TCR beta constant segments. Libraries were amplified in two PCR steps, with sample barcodes and sequencing adapters added in the second step. Libraries were sequenced on Illumina HiSeq 2500 (2x100 bp) or NovaSeq (2x150 bp). In the original analysis: MIGEC was used to demultiplex reads and collapse the reads into UMI consensus sequences, and MiXCR was used for V(D)J alignment. Vaccine-responding clonotypes were identified with edgeR using replicate PBMC samples, with FDR below 0.01 and a log2 fold change above 5 up to day 15 being required. Bulk clonotypes were assigned CD4 or CD8 identity according to which sequenced CD4 or CD8 repertoire held them at higher abundance. In TCRdb, the public reads were trimmed at Q25 with fastp and aligned with MiXCR, with productive beta chains retained. One record per CDR3 amino acid sequence lists the most common genes and DNA. TCRdb, not the original authors, processed these V and J calls. For this sample there are about 230,000 distinct CDR3 sequences; approximately 6.7% appear just once. Roughly 1% of the sample belongs to the ten largest clones.

The source of this sequence is a man younger than 45 who received the YFV17D yellow fever vaccine. This material consisted of CD4+ T cells sorted from PBMCs, taken on the day of the yellow fever booster vaccination.

The CDR3 protein: CASKLAGPYEQYF. The bases read TGCGCCAGCAAACTAGCGGGACCGTACGAGCAGTACTTC. The chain joins TRBV5-1 to TRBJ2-7; TRBD2 fits 10 bases in the junction. For CDR1 and CDR2, the germline V gene lists SGHRS and YFSETQ. Measured from the cysteine to the phenylalanine, the CDR3 is 13 residues long. Only the CDR3 part of the read is kept: 39 bases, read in frame from the first base. The germline V and J ends show losses of 6 bases and 4 bases respectively, and no gene match explains 4 bases of the junction.